The source of this T cell receptor beta chain is a study of low-dose radiotherapy and immunotherapy resistance in tumors (dated by TCRdb to between 2021 and 2024). Study-level background: Patients in Cohort 1 were given 0.5 Gy per fraction every 2 weeks, and the prescribed total PTV dose was 6.5 Gy. In Cohort 2, 1 Gy per fraction was delivered every two weeks, for a total of 13 Gy over 26 weeks. Patients were given nivolumab as a 240 mg flat dose every two weeks and ipilimumab at 1 mg/kg every six weeks, with both drugs delivered intravenously. Cyclophosphamide 200 mg/m2 was given intravenously every two weeks, one day before each radiation and immunotherapy administration. Starting on cycle 1 day 1, patients took 300 mg of aspirin by mouth once daily for four cycles. Randomization of trial participants into treatment groups was not performed. Eight patients were included in the translational analysis: three from the first dose cohort and the first five from the second dose cohort.

For this chain, trimming is 5 bases at the V end and 5 bases at the J end, and the number of junction bases without a gene match is 4. Reading the germline V gene (reference sequence) gives CDR1 DFQATT and CDR2 SNEGSKA. The CDR3 runs 14 residues from the cysteine to the phenylalanine. The read is trimmed to its CDR3 DNA, 42 bases read in frame from base 1. Sample time point, as interpreted from the label and publication: before trial treatment. Donors were enrolled in RACIN, a single-arm phase I dose-escalation trial combining nivolumab, ipilimumab, aspirin, low-dose cyclophosphamide and low-dose radiotherapy. Patients with advanced, TIL-negative solid tumors were considered eligible. The sample was run on an Illumina HiSeq 2500. To make first-strand cDNA, Superscript III was used along with a set of TRAV- and TRBV-specific primers so that both the TCRalpha and TCRbeta chains were covered. TCRs were amplified with Phusion for roughly 20 PCR cycles using a constant-region primer together with the adapter attached to the V primers. The MessageAmp II aRNA Amplification Kit was used to amplify the isolated mRNA, with in vitro transcription run for about 15 hours at 37 degrees C. mRNA for TCR sequencing was isolated with the Dynabeads mRNA DIRECT Purification Kit. A second roughly 23-cycle Phusion PCR added indexed Illumina adapters, and products were purified with AMPure XP beads. The original pipeline was this. Using custom Perl scripts, TCR sequences that encoded the same protein were pooled, out-of-frame sequences were dropped, and the abundance of each clonotype was calculated. Any TCR sequence supported by only a single read was excluded from analysis. Shannon entropy, Gini index, clonality, richness, and the frequency of TCRs shared between repertoires were included as repertoire metrics. Using fastp at Q25 and MiXCR, TCRdb reprocessed the public reads and kept productive beta chains. Merged by CDR3 protein, the rows form single entries marked with the most common genes and DNA. The V and J calls and clone size come from TCRdb's table, not from the authors' own analysis. The sample table contains 65,000 to 100,000 distinct CDR3 sequences; only one count was recorded for about a sixth of them. Over 2.5% of the sample belongs to the ten largest clones.

This clonotype has at least ten counts. Its antigen specificity is not known. Base qualities are missing; no much larger clone stands one base away. The chain couples TRBV20-1 to TRBJ1-6, with TRBD1 matching 9 junction bases. The specimen was PBMCs, collected before treatment. The source of this sequence is a male donor with prostate cancer. The DNA sequence is given as TGCAGTGCTCGGGACAGGGCGGATAATTCACCCCTCCACTTT. This yields the protein CSARDRADNSPLHF.